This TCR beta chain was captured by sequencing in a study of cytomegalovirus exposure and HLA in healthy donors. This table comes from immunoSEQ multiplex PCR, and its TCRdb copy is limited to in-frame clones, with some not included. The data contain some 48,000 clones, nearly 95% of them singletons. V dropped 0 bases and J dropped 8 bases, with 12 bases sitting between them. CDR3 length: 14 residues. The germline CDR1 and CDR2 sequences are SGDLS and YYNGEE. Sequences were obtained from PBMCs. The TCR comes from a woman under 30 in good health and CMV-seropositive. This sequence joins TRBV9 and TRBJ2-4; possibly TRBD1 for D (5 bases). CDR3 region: CASSVGPPQDIQYF. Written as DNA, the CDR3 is TGTGCCAGCAGCGTAGGACCCCCACAGGACATTCAGTACTTC.